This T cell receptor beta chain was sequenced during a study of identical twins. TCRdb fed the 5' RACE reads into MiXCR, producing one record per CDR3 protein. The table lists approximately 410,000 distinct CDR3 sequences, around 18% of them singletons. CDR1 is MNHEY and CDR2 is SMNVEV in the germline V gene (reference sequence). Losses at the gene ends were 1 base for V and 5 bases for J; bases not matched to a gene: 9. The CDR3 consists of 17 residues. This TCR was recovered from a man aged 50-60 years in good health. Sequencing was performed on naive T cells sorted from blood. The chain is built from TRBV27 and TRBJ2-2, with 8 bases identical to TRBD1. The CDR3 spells CASSLWTGRSLTGELFF. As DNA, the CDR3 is TGTGCCAGCAGTTTATGGACAGGGCGGTCTTTGACCGGGGAGCTGTTTTTT.